The text below deals with one T cell receptor (beta chain). The data are from a study of blood T cell repertoires in COVID-19. V lost 4 bases to trimming and J lost 3 bases; unmatched junction nucleotides: 4. The CDR3 is 15 residues long. The germline V gene encodes CDR1 SGDLS and CDR2 YYNGEE. The authors' processing: Amplification with reference gene primers provided the estimates of nucleated cell counts. Sequencing used immunoSEQ multiplex PCR; TCRdb keeps in-frame clones, though not all of them. V, J and clone size derive from that table, while D and trimming were established from the DNA sequence. The top ten clones hold almost 4% of a sample with approximately 54,000 clones, 90% of them seen once.

Sequenced input: peripheral blood. The chain is built from TRBV9 and TRBJ1-1; TRBD1 aligns across 12 bases. This TCR was recovered from a man aged 50 to 59 with acute or convalescent COVID-19. In DNA, the CDR3 is TGTGCCAGCAGCTTACGGGACAGGGGGCACACTGAAGCTTTCTTT. This gives the protein CASSLRDRGHTEAFF.